This TCR beta chain was obtained from a study of PD-1 blockade in classical Hodgkin lymphoma. Overall study results and limits: Baseline diversity resembling that of newly diagnosed patients was seen in complete responders. Those patients who began receiving nivolumab less than 1 year after ASCT had lower diversity, and they were excluded. A significant rise in TCR diversity was seen by C4D1 for CD4+ cells but not for CD8+ cells.

Data came from immunoSEQ multiplex PCR; TCRdb stores just in-frame clones and leaves some out. The sample shows about 72,000 clones, roughly 91% of them seen only once. Germline V gene lookup returns CDR1 SGHRS and CDR2 YFSETQ. The CDR3 is 14 amino acids. The V and J ends lost 4 bases and 5 bases, in that order; junction bases with no gene match: 5. Every patient was affected by relapse after autologous stem cell transplantation, while exposure to brentuximab vedotin was not uniform. Relapsed/refractory classical Hodgkin lymphoma patients had complete, partial or progressive responses. Regarding this clone: The antigen is undetermined.

The specimen was peripheral blood mononuclear cells (PBMCs), collected at baseline. The receptor's source is a human donor with classical Hodgkin lymphoma. The J gene is TRBJ1-5, the V gene TRBV5-1; 8 bases line up with TRBD1. The DNA for the CDR3 is TGCGCCAGCAGCCCCGGACAGGGTGATCAGCCCCAGCATTTT. This encodes CASSPGQGDQPQHF. The whole variable domain, filled in from reference TRBV5-1 and TRBJ1-5, reads KAGVTQTPRYLIKTRGQQVTLSCSPISGHRSVSWYQQTPGQGLQFLFEYFSETQRNKGNFPGRFSGRQFSNSRSEMNVSTLELGDSALYLCASSPGQGDQPQHFGDGTRLSIL.